Below are 13 T cell receptor beta chains sequenced from a single sample in a study of blood T cell repertoires in COVID-19. Produced via immunoSEQ multiplex PCR; TCRdb's table is partial and in-frame only. Among about 120,000 clones listed, around 89% were seen once. The sequencing sample was made of peripheral blood. The receptors were sampled from an older woman with COVID-19, enrolled during active disease.

The J gene is TRBJ2-5, the V gene TRBV19; 9 bases agree with TRBD1. V was pared by 4 bases and J by 2 bases, with 8 bases of the junction left unmatched. The CDR3 covers 16 residues. Germline V gene sequence: CDR1 LNHDA, CDR2 SQIVND (reference sequence). For the CDR3, the DNA is TGTGCCAGTAGTACCACAGGGGGCTCCCGTCAAGAGACCCAGTACTTC. Translating it yields CASSTTGGSRQETQYF.

There are a few counts of this clone. This chain uses TRBV6-5 with TRBJ1-4; D possibly corresponds to TRBD1 (5 bases). From germline, CDR1 is MNHEY and CDR2 SVGAGI. This CDR3 is built from 14 residues. The ends were cut back, 9 bases at V and 10 bases at J, with 21 bases in the middle. DNA for the CDR3: TGTGCCAGTTCGGGAGGGGCGCAAGAGCGAAAACTGTTTTTT. Encoded protein: CASSGGAQERKLFF.

The chain carries TRBV19 and TRBJ2-1, with D possibly matching TRBD1 (5 bases). The CDR3 has 15 amino acids. Trimming left V 4 bases short and J 4 bases short, with 14 bases between. Looked up from germline, CDR1 is LNHDA and CDR2 is SQIVND (reference sequence). The chain's CDR3 is CASSTNPGPYNEQFF. In DNA, the CDR3 is TGTGCCAGTAGTACGAATCCAGGGCCTTACAATGAGCAGTTCTTC.

This CDR3 reads CASSLQGGTGNTIYF. The CDR3 region has the DNA TGTGCCAGCAGCCTACAGGGAGGGACTGGAAACACCATATATTTT. V is TRBV7-9 and J is TRBJ1-3; a possible D gene is TRBD1 (6 bases). Germline CDR1 is SEHNR and CDR2 is FQNEAQ (reference sequence). This CDR3 comprises 15 residues. V was pared by 5 bases and J by 2 bases, with 13 bases between.

This chain connects TRBV6-6 to TRBJ1-5; TRBD1 matches at 10 bases. V was clipped by 5 bases and J by 2 bases; unmatched bases: 9. There are 17 residues in the CDR3. Germline loops: CDR1 MNHNY, CDR2 SVGAGI (reference sequence). The CDR3 reads CASSRATGGSRNQPQHF. CDR3 sequence (DNA): TGTGCCAGCAGTCGAGCGACAGGGGGCAGCCGCAATCAGCCCCAGCATTTT.

Here the CDR3 reads CAISEPLLRGGYEQYF. The CDR3 DNA follows: TGTGCCATCAGTGAGCCATTGTTGCGGGGTGGCTACGAGCAGTACTTC. V usage is TRBV10-3 and J usage is TRBJ2-7; a weak D match, TRBD2 (6 bases). The CDR3 is 16 residues long. V was shortened by 2 bases and J by 3 bases, with 17 bases between the two germline ends. Germline CDR1 reads ENHRY; CDR2 reads SYGVKD.

This clone was detected only once. CDR3 residues: CASTIPPGQGLPGANVLTF. The CDR3, as DNA: TGTGCCAGCACAATTCCCCCGGGACAGGGGTTGCCTGGGGCCAACGTCCTGACTTTC. This sequence joins TRBV7-2 and TRBJ2-6; 10 bases are shared with TRBD1. The V segment lost 7 bases and the J segment 2 bases; nucleotides outside the gene matches: 14. Germline V gene data show CDR1 as SGHTA and CDR2 as FQGNSA. The CDR3 is 19 amino acids.

V and J are TRBV7-2 and TRBJ1-2, with D possibly TRBD1 on 5 matching bases. CDR1 and CDR2 from the germline V gene are SGHTA and FQGNSA. The ends were cut back, 5 bases at V and 8 bases at J, with 15 bases in the middle. The CDR3 is made up of 13 amino acids. In nucleotides, the CDR3 is TGTGCCAGCAGCGGCGGGGGGGTAGGCGGCTACACCTTC. Translating gives CASSGGGVGGYTF.

The gene calls are TRBV9 and TRBJ1-1; possibly TRBD1 for D (5 bases). Trimming left V 0 bases short and J 1 base short, with 10 bases between. Germline V gives CDR1 SGDLS, CDR2 YYNGEE. This CDR3 is built from 15 residues. The CDR3 nucleotides are TGTGCCAGCAGCGTAGTGTCCCAGGGGAACACTGAAGCTTTCTTT. Its protein is CASSVVSQGNTEAFF.

V gene TRBV9 combines with J gene TRBJ2-5; 8 bases agree with TRBD2. CDR1 SGDLS and CDR2 YYNGEE come from the germline V gene. V lost 4 bases and J lost 0; bases outside the gene matches: 2. The CDR3 length is 14 residues. The CDR3 nucleotides read TGTGCCAGCAGCAAGCGGGGGTACCAAGAGACCCAGTACTTC. Translated: CASSKRGYQETQYF.

The gene calls are TRBV5-1 and TRBJ2-1; D gene unclear. This CDR3 region has 15 residues. Germline CDR1 reads SGHRS; CDR2 reads YFSETQ. Trimming pared 5 bases from V and 5 bases from J, leaving 17 bases between. As DNA, the CDR3 is TGCGCCAGCAGTTCAAATCTAGTACCCCACAATGAGCAGTTCTTC. Its protein product is CASSSNLVPHNEQFF. Variable domain in full (rest from reference TRBV5-1 and TRBJ2-1): KAGVTQTPRYLIKTRGQQVTLSCSPISGHRSVSWYQQTPGQGLQFLFEYFSETQRNKGNFPGRFSGRQFSNSRSEMNVSTLELGDSALYLCASSSNLVPHNEQFFGPGTRLTVL.

V usage is TRBV6-1 and J usage is TRBJ1-2; 8 nucleotides match TRBD1. Losses at the gene ends were 1 base for V and 5 bases for J; bases not matched to a gene: 3. The CDR3 is 14 amino acids. The germline CDR1 and CDR2 sequences are MNHNS and SASEGT. The CDR3 region has the DNA TGTGCCAGCAGTGAAGGGACAGGGATGTATGGCTACACCTTC. Protein: CASSEGTGMYGYTF.

The chain uses TRBV7-9 and TRBJ1-2, with no clear D. Trimming removed 3 bases at V and 3 bases at J, with 14 bases between. The CDR3 is 15 residues long. Germline CDR1 is SEHNR and CDR2 is FQNEAQ (reference sequence). In DNA form, the CDR3 reads TGTGCCAGCAGCTTTCAGGCTACTTCCTACTATGGCTACACCTTC. It specifies CASSFQATSYYGYTF.